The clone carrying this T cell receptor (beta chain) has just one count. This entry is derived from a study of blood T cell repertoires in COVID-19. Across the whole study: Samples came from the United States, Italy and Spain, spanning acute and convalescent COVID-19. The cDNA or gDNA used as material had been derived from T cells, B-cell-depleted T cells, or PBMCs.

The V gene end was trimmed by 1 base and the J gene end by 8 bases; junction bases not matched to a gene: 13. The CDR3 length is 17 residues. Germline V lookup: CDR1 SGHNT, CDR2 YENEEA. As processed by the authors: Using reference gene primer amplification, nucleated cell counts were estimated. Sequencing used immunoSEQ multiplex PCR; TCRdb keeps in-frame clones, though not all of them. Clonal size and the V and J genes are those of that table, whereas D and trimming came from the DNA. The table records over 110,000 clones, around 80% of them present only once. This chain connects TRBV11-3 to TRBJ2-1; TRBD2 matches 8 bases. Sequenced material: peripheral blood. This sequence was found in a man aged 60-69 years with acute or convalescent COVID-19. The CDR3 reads CASSLGRGSGTSDEQFF. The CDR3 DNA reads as TGTGCCAGCAGCTTAGGAAGGGGTAGCGGGACTTCGGATGAGCAGTTCTTC.